What follows describes a single T cell receptor (beta chain). The antigen remains undetermined. The germline V and J ends were trimmed by 5 bases and 8 bases, with 21 bases remaining between them. The CDR3 runs to 15 residues. CDR1 is MNHNS, CDR2 SASEGT, per germline. MiXCR, applied by TCRdb to the RT-PCR reads, yields one record per CDR3 protein. The sample lists hundreds of thousands of distinct CDR3 sequences; around 13% were seen once. The data belong to a study of response to subunit inactivated influenza vaccine. Study observations and caveats: Authors proposed each seasonal influenza vaccination draws in few new T cells.

The chain couples TRBV6-1 to TRBJ1-2, with a tentative D call TRBD1 (5 bases). The TCR sequence derives from a man over 45 who received an inactivated influenza vaccine. Material: PBMCs from blood, obtained 14 to 15 days before vaccination. The CDR3 protein is CASSPGAGRLYGYTF. The CDR3 DNA reads as TGTGCCAGCAGTCCCGGGGCAGGGAGGTTGTACGGCTACACCTTC.